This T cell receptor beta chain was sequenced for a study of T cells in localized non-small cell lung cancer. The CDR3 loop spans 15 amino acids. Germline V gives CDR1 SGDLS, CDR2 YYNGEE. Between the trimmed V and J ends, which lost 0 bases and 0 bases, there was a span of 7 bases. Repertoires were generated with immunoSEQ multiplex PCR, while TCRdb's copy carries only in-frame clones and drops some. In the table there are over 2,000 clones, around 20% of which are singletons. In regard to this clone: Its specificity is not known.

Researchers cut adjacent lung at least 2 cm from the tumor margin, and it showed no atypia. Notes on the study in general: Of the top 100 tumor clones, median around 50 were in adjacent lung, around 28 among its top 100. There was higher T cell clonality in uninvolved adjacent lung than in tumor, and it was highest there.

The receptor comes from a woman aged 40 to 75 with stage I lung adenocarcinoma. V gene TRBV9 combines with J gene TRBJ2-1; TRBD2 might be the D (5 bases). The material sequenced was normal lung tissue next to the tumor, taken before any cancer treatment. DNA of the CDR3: TGTGCCAGCAGCGTAGACGGGGACTCCTACAATGAGCAGTTCTTC. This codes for CASSVDGDSYNEQFF.